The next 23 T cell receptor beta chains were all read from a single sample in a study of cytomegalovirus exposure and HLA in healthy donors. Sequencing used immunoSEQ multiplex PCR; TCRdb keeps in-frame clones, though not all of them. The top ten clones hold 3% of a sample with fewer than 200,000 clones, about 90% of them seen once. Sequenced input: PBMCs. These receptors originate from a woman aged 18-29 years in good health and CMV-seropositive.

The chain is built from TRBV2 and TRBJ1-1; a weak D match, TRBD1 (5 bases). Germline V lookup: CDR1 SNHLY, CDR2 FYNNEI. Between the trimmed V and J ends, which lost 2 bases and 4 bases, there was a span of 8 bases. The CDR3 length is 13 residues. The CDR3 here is CASSENRITEAFF. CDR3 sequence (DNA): TGTGCCAGCAGTGAAAACAGGATCACTGAAGCTTTCTTT.

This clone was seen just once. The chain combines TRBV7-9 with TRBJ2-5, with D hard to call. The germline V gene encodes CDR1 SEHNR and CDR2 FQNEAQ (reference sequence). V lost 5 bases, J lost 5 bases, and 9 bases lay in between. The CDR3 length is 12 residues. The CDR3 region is CASSRMAETQYF. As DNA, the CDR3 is TGTGCCAGCAGCCGCATGGCCGAGACCCAGTACTTC.

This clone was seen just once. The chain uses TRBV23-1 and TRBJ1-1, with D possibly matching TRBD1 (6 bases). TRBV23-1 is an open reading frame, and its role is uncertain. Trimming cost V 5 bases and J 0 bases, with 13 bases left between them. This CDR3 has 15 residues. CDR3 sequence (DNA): TGCGCCAGCAGTGGACAGATTCCAATGAACACTGAAGCTTTCTTT. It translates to CASSGQIPMNTEAFF.

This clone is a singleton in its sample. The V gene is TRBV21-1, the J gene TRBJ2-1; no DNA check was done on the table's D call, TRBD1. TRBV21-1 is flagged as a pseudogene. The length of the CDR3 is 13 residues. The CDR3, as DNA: TGTGCCAGCAGCGGGGCAGGCTCGGATGAGCAGTTCTTC. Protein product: CASSGAGSDEQFF.

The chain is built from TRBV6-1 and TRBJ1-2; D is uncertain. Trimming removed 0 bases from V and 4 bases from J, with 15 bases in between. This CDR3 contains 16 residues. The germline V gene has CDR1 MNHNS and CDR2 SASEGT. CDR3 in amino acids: CASSEAFGRTIYGYTF. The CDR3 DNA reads TGTGCCAGCAGTGAAGCATTTGGGAGAACGATCTATGGCTACACCTTC.

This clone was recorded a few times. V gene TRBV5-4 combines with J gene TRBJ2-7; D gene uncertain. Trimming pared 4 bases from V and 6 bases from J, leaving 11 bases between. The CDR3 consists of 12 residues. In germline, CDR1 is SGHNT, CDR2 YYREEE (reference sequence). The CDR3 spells CASSPHTGEQYF. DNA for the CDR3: TGTGCCAGCAGCCCTCATACCGGCGAGCAGTACTTC. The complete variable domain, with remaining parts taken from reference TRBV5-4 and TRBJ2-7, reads ETGVTQSPTHLIKTRGQQVTLRCSSQSGHNTVSWYQQALGQGPQFIFQYYREEENGRGNFPPRFSGLQFPNYSSELNVNALELDDSALYLCASSPHTGEQYFGPGTRLTVT.

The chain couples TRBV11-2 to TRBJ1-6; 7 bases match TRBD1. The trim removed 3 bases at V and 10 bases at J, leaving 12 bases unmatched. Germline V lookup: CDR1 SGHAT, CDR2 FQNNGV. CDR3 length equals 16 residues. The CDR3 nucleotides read TGTGCCAGCAGCTTGGGGGTCAGGGGGAAAGGATCACCCCTCCACTTT. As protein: CASSLGVRGKGSPLHF.

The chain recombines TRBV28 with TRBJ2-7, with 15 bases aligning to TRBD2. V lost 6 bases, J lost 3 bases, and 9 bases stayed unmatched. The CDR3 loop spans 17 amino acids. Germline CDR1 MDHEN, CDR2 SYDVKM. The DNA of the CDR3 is TGTGCCAGCAGAGGACTAGCGGGAGGGCGGAACTTCTACGAGCAGTACTTC. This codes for CASRGLAGGRNFYEQYF.

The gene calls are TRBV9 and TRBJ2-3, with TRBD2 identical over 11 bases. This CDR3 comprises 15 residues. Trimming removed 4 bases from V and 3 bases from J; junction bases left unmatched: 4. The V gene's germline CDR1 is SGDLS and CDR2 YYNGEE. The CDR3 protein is CASSPRTSGTDTQYF. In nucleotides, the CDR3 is TGTGCCAGCAGCCCAAGGACTAGCGGGACAGATACGCAGTATTTT. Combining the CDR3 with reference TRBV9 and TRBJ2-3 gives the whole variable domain DSGVTQTPKHLITATGQRVTLRCSPRSGDLSVYWYQQSLDQGLQFLIQYYNGEERAKGNILERFSAQQFPDLHSELNLSSLELGDSALYFCASSPRTSGTDTQYFGPGTRLTVL.

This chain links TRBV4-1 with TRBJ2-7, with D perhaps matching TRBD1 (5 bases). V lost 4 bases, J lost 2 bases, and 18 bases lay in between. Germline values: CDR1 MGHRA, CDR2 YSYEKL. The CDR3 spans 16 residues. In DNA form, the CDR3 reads TGCGCCAGCAGCCTAACCTTGGTGAAGGGGACCTACGAGCAGTACTTC. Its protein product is CASSLTLVKGTYEQYF.

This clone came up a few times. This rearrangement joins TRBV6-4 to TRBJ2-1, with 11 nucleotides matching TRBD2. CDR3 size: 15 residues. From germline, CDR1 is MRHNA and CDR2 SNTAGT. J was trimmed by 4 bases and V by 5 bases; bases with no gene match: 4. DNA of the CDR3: TGTGCCAGCAGTAAGACTAGCGGGGAATACAATGAGCAGTTCTTC. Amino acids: CASSKTSGEYNEQFF.

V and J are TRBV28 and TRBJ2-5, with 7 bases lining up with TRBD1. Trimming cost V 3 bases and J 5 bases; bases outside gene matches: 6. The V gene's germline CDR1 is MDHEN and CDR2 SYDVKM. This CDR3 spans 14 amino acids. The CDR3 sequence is CASSFRQGSETQYF. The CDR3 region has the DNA TGTGCCAGCAGTTTCCGACAGGGATCGGAGACCCAGTACTTC.

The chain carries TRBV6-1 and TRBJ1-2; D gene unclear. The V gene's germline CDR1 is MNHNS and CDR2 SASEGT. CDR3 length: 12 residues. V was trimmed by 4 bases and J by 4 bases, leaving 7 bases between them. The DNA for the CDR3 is TGTGCCAGCAGTGCCGGCGGCTATGGCTACACCTTC. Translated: CASSAGGYGYTF.

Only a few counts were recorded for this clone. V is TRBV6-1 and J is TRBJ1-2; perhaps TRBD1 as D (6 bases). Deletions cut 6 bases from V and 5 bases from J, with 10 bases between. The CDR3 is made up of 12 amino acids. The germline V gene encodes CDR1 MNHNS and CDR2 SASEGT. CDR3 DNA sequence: TGTGCCAGCAGGGACAGCGCGTATGGCTACACCTTC. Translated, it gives CASRDSAYGYTF.

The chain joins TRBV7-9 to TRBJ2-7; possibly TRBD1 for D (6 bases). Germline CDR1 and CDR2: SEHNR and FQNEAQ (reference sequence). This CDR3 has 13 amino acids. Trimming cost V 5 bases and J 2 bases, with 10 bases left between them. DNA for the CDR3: TGTGCCAGCAGCCTACGGGACACCTACGAGCAGTACTTC. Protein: CASSLRDTYEQYF.

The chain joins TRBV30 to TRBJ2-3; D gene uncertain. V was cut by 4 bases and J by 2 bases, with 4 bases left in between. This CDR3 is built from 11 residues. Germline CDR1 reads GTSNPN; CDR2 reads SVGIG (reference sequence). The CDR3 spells CAWTNTDTQYF. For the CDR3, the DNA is TGTGCCTGGACTAACACAGATACGCAGTATTTT. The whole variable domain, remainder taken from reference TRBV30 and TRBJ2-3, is SQTIHQWPATLVQPVGSPLSLECTVEGTSNPNLYWYRQAAGRGLQLLFYSVGIGQISSEVPQNLSASRPQDRQFILSSKKLLLSDSGFYLCAWTNTDTQYFGPGTRLTVL.

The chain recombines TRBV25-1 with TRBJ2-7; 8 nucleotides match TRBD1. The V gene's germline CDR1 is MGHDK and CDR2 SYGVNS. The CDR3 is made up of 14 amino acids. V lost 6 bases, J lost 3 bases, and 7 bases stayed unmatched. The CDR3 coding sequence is TGTGCCAGCAGGAGGACAGGGTGGGACTACGAGCAGTACTTC. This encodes CASRRTGWDYEQYF.

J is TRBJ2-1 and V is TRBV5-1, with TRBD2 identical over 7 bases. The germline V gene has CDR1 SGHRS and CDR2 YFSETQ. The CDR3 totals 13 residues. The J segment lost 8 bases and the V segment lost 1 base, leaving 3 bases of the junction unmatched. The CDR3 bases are TGCGCCAGCAGCTTGAATAGCGGGTATGAGCAGTTCTTC. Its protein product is CASSLNSGYEQFF.

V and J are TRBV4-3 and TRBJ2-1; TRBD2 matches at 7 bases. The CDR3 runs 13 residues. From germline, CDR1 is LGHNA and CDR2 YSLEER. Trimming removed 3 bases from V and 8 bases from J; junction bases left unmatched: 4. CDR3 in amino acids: CASSQRLAYEQFF. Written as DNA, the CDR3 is TGCGCCAGCAGCCAGAGACTAGCTTATGAGCAGTTCTTC.

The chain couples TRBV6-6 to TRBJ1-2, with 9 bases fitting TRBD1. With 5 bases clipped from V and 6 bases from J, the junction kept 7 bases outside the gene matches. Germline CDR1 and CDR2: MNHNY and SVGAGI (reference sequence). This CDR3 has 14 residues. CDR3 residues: CASSAGTGFHGYTF. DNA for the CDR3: TGTGCCAGCAGTGCCGGGACAGGGTTCCATGGCTACACCTTC.

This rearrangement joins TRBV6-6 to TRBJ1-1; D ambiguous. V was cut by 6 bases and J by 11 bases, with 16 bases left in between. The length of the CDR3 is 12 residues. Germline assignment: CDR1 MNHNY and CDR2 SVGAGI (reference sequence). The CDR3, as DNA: TGTGCCAGCAGCTCCTCAGGTCCGTGGGCTTTCTTT. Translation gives CASSSSGPWAFF.

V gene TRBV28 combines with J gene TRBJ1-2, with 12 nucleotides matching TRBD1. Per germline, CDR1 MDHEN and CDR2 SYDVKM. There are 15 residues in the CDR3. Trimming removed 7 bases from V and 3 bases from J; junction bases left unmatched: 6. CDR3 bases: TGTGCCAGCACTTCCGGGACAGGGGGCTACTATGGCTACACCTTC. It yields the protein CASTSGTGGYYGYTF.

DNA for the CDR3: TGTGCCAGCAGTAGACTAGCGGGGGGGCGTAGAGATACGCAGTATTTT. Its translation: CASSRLAGGRRDTQYF. The chain carries TRBV2 and TRBJ2-3, with 14 bases fitting TRBD2. Per the germline V gene, CDR1 is SNHLY and CDR2 is FYNNEI. V lost 5 bases, J lost 5 bases, and 6 bases stayed unmatched. The CDR3 extends over 16 amino acids.